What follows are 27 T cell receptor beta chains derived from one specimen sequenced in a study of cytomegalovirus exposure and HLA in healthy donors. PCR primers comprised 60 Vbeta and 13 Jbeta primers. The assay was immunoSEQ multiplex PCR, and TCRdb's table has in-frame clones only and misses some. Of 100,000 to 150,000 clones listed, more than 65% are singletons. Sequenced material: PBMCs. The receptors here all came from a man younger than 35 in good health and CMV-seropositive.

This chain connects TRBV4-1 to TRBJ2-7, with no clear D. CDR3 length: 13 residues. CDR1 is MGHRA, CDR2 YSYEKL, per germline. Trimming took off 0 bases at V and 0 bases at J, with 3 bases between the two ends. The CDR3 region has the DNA TGCGCCAGCAGCCAAGATAACTCCTACGAGCAGTACTTC. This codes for CASSQDNSYEQYF.

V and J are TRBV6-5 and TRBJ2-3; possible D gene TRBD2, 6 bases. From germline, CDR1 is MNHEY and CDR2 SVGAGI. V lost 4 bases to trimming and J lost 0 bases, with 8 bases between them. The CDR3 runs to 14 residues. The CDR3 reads CASSSRGSTDTQYF. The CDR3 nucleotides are TGTGCCAGCAGTTCACGGGGGAGCACAGATACGCAGTATTTT.

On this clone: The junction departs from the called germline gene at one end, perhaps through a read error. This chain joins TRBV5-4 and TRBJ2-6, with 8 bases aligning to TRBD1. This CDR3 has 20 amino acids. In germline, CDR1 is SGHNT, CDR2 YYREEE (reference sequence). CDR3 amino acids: CASTNNWAGGALDGANGLTF. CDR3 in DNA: TGTGCCAGCACCAATAATTGGGCAGGGGGCGCCCTAGATGGGGCCAACGGCCTGACTTTC.

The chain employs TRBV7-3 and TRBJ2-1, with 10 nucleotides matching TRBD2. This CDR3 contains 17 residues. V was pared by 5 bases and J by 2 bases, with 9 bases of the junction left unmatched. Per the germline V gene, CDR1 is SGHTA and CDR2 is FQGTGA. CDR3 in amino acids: CASSNYQSGRAYNEQFF. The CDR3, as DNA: TGTGCCAGCAGCAACTACCAGAGCGGGAGGGCCTACAATGAGCAGTTCTTC.

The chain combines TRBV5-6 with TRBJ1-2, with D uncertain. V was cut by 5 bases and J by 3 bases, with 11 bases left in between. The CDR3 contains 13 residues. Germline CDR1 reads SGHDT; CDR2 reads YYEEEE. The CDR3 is CASRNDTYYGYTF. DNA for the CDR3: TGTGCCAGCAGGAATGACACGTACTATGGCTACACCTTC.

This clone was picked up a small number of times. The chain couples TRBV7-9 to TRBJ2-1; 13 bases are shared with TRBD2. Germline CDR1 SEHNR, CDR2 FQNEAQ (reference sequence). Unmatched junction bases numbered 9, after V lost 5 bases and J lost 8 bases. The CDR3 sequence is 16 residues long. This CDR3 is CASSKGLAGYRDEQFF. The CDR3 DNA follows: TGTGCCAGCAGCAAGGGACTAGCGGGGTATAGAGATGAGCAGTTCTTC.

This CDR3 is CASSHSGMNTGELFF. CDR3 nucleotide sequence: TGTGCCAGCAGCCATAGCGGGATGAACACCGGGGAGCTGTTTTTT. This sequence joins TRBV7-3 and TRBJ2-2; the match to TRBD2 covers 8 bases. This CDR3 has 15 residues. V lost 5 bases, J lost 1 base, and 3 bases stayed unmatched. CDR1 is SGHTA, CDR2 FQGTGA, per germline.

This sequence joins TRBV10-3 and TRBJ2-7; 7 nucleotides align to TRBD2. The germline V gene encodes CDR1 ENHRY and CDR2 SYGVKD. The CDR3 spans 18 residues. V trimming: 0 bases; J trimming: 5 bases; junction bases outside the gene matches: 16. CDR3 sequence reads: CAISESALAATTGDEQYF. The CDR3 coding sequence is TGTGCCATCAGTGAGTCAGCCCTAGCGGCCACGACCGGCGACGAGCAGTACTTC.

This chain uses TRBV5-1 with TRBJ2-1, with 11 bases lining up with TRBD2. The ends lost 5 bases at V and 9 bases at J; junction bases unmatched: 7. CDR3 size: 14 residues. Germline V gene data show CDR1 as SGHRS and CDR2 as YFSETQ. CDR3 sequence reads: CASRPGTSGGEQFF. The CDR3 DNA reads TGCGCCAGCAGACCGGGTACTAGCGGGGGTGAGCAGTTCTTC.

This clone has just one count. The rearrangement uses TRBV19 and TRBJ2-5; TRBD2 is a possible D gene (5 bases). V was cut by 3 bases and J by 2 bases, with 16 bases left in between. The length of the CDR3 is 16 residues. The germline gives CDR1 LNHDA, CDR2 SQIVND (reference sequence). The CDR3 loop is CASSITLLTIQETQYF. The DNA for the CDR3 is TGTGCCAGTAGTATTACTCTGCTGACTATTCAAGAGACCCAGTACTTC.

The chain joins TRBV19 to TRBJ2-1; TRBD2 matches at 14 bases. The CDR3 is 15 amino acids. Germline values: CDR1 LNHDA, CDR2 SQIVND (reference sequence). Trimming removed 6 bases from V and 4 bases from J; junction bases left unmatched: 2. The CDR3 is CASSRLAGGYNEQFF. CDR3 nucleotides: TGTGCCAGTAGCCGACTAGCGGGAGGGTACAATGAGCAGTTCTTC.

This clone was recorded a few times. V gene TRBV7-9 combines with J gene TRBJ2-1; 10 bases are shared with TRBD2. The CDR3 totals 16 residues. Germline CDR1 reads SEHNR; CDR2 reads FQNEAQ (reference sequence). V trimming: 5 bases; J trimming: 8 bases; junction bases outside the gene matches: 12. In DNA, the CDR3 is TGTGCCAGCAGCCTGAAAGGATCTAGCGGGAGCCATGAGCAGTTCTTC. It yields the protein CASSLKGSSGSHEQFF.

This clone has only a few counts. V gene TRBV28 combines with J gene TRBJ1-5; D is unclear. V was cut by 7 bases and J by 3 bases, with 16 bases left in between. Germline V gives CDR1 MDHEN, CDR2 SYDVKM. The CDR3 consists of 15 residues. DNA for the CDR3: TGTGCCAGCACGATCCATGGACGGGACAATCAGCCCCAGCATTTT. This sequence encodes CASTIHGRDNQPQHF.

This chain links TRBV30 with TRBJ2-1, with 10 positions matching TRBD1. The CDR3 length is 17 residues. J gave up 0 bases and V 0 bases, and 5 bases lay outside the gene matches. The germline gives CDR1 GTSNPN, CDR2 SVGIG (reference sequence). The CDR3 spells CAWSVGTGVGSYNEQFF. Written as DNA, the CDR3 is TGTGCCTGGAGTGTTGGGACAGGGGTTGGCTCCTACAATGAGCAGTTCTTC. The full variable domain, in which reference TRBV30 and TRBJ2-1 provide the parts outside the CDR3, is SQTIHQWPATLVQPVGSPLSLECTVEGTSNPNLYWYRQAAGRGLQLLFYSVGIGQISSEVPQNLSASRPQDRQFILSSKKLLLSDSGFYLCAWSVGTGVGSYNEQFFGPGTRLTVL.

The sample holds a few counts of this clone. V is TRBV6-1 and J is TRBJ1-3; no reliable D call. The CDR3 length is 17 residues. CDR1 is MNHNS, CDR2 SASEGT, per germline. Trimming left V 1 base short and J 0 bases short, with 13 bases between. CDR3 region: CASSEVTDYVSGNTIYF. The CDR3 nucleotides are TGTGCCAGCAGTGAAGTAACCGACTATGTCTCTGGAAACACCATATATTTT.

The CDR3 nucleotides are TGTGCCAGCAGCTTATTACTGACAGGGGTGGATGGCTACACCTTC. Its translation: CASSLLLTGVDGYTF. The rearrangement links TRBV5-6 to TRBJ1-2; 8 bases align to TRBD1. V gave up 2 bases and J gave up 6 bases; unmatched junction bases: 9. CDR1 is SGHDT, CDR2 YYEEEE, per germline. The CDR3 loop spans 15 amino acids.

The CDR3 sequence is CASSRRTSGRETQYF. The CDR3 nucleotides read TGTGCCAGCAGCAGAAGGACTAGCGGGAGGGAGACCCAGTACTTC. The V and J genes are TRBV5-6 and TRBJ2-5; 14 bases align to TRBD2. J was trimmed by 5 bases and V by 4 bases; bases with no gene match: 4. The CDR3 consists of 15 residues. The germline V gene encodes CDR1 SGHDT and CDR2 YYEEEE.

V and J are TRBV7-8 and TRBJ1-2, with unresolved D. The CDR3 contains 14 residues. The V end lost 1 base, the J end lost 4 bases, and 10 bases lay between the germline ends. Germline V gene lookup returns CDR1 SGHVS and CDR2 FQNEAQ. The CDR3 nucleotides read TGTGCCAGCAGCTTAGGATGGGAGAGCTATGGCTACACCTTC. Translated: CASSLGWESYGYTF. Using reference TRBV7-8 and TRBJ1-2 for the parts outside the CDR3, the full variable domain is GAGVSQSPRYKVAKRGQDVALRCDPISGHVSLFWYQQALGQGPEFLTYFQNEAQLDKSGLPSDRFFAERPEGSVSTLKIQRTQQEDSAVYLCASSLGWESYGYTFGSGTRLTVV.

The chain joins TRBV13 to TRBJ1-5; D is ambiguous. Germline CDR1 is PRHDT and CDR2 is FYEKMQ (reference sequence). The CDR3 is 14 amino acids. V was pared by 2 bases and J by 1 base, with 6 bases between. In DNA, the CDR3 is TGTGCCAGCAGCTTAACGCGGAGCAATCAGCCCCAGCATTTT. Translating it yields CASSLTRSNQPQHF.

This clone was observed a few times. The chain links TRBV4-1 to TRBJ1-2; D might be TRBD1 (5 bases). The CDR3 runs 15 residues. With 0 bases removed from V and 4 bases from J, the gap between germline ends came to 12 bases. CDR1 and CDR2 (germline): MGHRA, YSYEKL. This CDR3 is CASSQDGAGVYGYTF. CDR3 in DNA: TGCGCCAGCAGCCAAGATGGGGCAGGAGTCTATGGCTACACCTTC.

The CDR3 DNA is TGTGCCAGCAGTTCCTGGACAGGGGGCGAAAACACCATATATTTT. Its protein is CASSSWTGGENTIYF. V usage is TRBV6-5 and J usage is TRBJ1-3; 11 bases match TRBD1. Germline V gene data show CDR1 as MNHEY and CDR2 as SVGAGI. Trimming cost V 4 bases and J 6 bases; bases outside gene matches: 5. CDR3 length equals 15 residues.

CDR3 amino acids: CASSGVIKNTGELFF. The DNA for the CDR3 is TGTGCCAGCAGCGGGGTCATTAAGAACACCGGGGAGCTGTTTTTT. The chain links TRBV27 to TRBJ2-2; D might be TRBD2 (5 bases). Germline V CDR1 and CDR2: MNHEY, SMNVEV (reference sequence). V lost 6 bases, J lost 1 base, and 12 bases lay in between. The CDR3 loop spans 15 amino acids.

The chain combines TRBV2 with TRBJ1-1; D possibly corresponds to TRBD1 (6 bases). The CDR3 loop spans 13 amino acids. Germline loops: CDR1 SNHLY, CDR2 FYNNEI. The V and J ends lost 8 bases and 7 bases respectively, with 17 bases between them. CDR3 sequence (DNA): TGTGCCAGCCTCGGTGGGGGGGCGTTTGAAGCTTTCTTT. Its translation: CASLGGGAFEAFF.

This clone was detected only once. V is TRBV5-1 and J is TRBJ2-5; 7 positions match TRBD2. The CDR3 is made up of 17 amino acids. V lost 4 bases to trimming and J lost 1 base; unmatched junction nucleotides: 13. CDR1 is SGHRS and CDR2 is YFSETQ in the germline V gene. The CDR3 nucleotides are TGCGCCAGCAGCCTGACCGGGAGGAGGGAAGGCCAAGAGACCCAGTACTTC. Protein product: CASSLTGRREGQETQYF.

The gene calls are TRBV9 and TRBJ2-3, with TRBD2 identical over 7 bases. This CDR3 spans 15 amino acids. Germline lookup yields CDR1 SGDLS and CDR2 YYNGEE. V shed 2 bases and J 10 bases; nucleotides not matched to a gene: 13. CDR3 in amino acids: CASSVGDSGGRAQYF. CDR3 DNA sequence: TGTGCCAGCAGCGTGGGAGATTCGGGGGGTAGAGCGCAGTATTTT.

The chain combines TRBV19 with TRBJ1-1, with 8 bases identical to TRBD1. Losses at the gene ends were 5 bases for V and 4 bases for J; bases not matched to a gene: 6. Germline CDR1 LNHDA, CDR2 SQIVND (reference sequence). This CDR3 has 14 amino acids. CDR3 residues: CASSSKTGGTEAFF. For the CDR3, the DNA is TGTGCCAGTAGTTCCAAAACAGGGGGCACTGAAGCTTTCTTT.

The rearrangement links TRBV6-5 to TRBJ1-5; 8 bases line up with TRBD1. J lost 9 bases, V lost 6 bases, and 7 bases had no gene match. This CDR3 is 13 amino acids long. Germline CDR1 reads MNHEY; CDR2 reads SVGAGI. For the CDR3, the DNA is TGTGCCAGCAGCACCGGACAGGGAGGGCCCCAGCATTTT. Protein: CASSTGQGGPQHF.